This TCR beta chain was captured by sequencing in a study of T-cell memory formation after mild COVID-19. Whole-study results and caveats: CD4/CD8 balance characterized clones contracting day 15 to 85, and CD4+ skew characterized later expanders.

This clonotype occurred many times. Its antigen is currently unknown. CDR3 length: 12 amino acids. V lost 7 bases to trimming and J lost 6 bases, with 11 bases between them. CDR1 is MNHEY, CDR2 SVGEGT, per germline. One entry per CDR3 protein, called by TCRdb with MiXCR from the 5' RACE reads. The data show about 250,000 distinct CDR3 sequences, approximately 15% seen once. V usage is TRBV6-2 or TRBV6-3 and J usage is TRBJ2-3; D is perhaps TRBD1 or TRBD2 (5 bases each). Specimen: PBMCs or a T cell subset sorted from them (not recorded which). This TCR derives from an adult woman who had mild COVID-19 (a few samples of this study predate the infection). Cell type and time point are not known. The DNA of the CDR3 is TGTGCCAGCACCCCCGGGACGGATACGCAGTATTTT. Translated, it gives CASTPGTDTQYF.